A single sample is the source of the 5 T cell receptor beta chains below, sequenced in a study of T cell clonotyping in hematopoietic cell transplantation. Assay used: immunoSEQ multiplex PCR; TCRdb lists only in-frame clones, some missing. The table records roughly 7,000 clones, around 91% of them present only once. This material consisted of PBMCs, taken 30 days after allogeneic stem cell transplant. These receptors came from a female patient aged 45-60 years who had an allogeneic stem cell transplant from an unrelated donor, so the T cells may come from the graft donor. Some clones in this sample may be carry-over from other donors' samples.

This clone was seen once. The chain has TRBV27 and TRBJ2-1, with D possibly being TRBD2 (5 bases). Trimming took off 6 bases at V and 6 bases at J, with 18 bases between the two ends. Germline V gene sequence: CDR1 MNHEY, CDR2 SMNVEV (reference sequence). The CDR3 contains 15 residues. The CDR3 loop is CASSSAGGPSNEQFF. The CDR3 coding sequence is TGTGCCAGCAGCTCGGCGGGTGGGCCATCCAATGAGCAGTTCTTC.

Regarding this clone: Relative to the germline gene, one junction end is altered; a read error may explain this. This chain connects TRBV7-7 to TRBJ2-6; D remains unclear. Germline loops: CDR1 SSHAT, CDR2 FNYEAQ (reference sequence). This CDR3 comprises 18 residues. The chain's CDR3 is CASSRYVSATKSGQRPDF. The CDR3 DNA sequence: TGTGCCAGCAGCCGGTATGTTAGTGCCACAAAGTCGGGCCAACGTCCTGACTTC. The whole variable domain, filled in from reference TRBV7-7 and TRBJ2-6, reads GAGVSQSPRYKVTKRGQDVTLRCDPISSHATLYWYQQALGQGPEFLTYFNYEAQPDKSGLPSDRFSAERPEGSISTLTIQRTEQRDSAMYRCASSRYVSATKSGQRPDFGAGSRLTVL.

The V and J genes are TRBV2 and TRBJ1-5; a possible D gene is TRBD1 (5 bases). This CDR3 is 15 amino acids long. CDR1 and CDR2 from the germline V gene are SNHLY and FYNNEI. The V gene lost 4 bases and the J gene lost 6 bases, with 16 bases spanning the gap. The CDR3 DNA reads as TGTGCCAGCAGTGGCCAGGGAGGCGTTGGTCAGCCCCAGCATTTT. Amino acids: CASSGQGGVGQPQHF.

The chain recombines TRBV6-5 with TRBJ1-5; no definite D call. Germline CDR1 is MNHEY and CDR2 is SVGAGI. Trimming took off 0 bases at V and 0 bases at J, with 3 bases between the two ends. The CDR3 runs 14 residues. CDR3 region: CASSYSNSNQPQHF. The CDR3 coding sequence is TGTGCCAGCAGTTACTCCAATAGCAATCAGCCCCAGCATTTT.

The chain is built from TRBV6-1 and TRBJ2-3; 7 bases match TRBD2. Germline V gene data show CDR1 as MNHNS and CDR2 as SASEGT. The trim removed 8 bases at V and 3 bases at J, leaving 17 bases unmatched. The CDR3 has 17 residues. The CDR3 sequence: CASRGSQVWRGTDTQYF. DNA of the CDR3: TGTGCCAGCCGTGGTAGCCAAGTCTGGCGGGGGACAGATACGCAGTATTTT.